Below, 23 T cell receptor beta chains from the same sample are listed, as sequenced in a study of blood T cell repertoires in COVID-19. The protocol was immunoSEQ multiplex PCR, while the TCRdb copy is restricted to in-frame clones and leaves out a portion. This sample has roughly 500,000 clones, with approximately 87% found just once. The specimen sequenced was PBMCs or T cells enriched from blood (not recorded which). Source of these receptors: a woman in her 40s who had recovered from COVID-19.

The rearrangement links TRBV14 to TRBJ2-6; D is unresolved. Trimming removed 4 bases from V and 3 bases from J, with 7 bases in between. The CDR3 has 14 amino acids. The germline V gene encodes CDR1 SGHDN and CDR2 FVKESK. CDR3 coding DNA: TGTGCCAGCAGCCTGCCGGGTGGGGCCAACGTCCTGACTTTC. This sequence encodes CASSLPGGANVLTF.

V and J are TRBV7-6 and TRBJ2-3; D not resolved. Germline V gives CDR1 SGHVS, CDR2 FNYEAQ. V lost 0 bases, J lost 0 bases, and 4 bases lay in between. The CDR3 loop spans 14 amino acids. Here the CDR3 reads CASSLAASTDTQYF. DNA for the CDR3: TGTGCCAGCAGCTTAGCGGCTAGCACAGATACGCAGTATTTT.

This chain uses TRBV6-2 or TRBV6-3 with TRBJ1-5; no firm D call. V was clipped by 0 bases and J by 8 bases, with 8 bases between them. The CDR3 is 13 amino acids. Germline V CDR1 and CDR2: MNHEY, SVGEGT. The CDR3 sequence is CASSYSGGEPQHF. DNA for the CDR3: TGTGCCAGCAGTTACTCTGGCGGGGAGCCCCAGCATTTT.

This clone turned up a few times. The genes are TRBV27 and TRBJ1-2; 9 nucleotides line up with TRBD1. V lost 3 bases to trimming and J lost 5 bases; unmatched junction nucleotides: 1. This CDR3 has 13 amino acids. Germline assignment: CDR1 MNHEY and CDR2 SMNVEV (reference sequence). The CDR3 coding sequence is TGTGCCAGCAGTTTCGGACAGGGGTATGGCTACACCTTC. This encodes CASSFGQGYGYTF.

The CDR3 sequence is CATSDKRQGTAIYGYTF. For the CDR3, the DNA is TGTGCCACCAGTGACAAACGACAGGGTACTGCGATCTATGGCTACACCTTC. This sequence joins TRBV24-1 and TRBJ1-2, with TRBD1 identical over 7 bases. Germline V gene sequence: CDR1 KGHDR, CDR2 SFDVKD. This CDR3 region has 17 residues. J was trimmed by 4 bases and V by 4 bases; bases with no gene match: 14.

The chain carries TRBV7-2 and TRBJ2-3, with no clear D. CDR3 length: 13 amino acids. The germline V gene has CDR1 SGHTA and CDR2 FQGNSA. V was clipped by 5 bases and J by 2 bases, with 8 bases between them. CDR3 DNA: TGTGCCAGCAGCCCCGGGTTCACAGATACGCAGTATTTT. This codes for CASSPGFTDTQYF.

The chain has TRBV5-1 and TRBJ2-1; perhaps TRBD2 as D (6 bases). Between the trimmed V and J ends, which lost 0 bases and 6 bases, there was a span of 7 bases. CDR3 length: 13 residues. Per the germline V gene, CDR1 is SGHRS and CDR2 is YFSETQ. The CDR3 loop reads CASSLGGANEQFF. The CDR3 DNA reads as TGCGCCAGCAGCTTGGGCGGGGCCAATGAGCAGTTCTTC.

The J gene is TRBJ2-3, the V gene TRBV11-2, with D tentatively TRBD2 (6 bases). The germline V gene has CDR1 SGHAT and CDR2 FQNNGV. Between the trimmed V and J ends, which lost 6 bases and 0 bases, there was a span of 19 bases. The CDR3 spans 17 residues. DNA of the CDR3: TGTGCCAGCAGAGGAGGGCGGGACCCCCTTAGCACAGATACGCAGTATTTT. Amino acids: CASRGGRDPLSTDTQYF.

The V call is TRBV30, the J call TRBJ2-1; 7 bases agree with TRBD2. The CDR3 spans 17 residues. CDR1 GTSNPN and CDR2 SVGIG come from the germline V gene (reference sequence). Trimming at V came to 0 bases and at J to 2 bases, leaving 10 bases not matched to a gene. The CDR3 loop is CAWSVVSGRHTYNEQFF. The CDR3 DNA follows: TGTGCCTGGAGTGTAGTGTCCGGGAGGCATACCTACAATGAGCAGTTCTTC.

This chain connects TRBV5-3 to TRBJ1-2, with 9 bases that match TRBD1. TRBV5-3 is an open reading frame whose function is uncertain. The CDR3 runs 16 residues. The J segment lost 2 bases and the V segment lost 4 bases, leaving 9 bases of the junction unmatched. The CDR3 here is CARSNPGDRENYGYTF. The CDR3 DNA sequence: TGTGCCAGAAGCAATCCCGGGGACAGGGAGAACTATGGCTACACCTTC.

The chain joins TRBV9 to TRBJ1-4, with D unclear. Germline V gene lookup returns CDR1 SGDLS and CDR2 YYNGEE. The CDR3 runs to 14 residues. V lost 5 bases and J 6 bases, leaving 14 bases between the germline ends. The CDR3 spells CASSPGSPYEKLFF. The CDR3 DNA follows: TGTGCCAGCAGTCCGGGTTCTCCCTATGAAAAACTGTTTTTT.

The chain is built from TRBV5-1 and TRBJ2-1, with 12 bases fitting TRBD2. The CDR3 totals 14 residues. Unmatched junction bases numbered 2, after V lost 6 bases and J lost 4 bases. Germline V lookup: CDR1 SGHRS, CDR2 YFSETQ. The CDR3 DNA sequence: TGCGCCAGCACTGGGACTAGCGGGTACAATGAGCAGTTCTTC. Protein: CASTGTSGYNEQFF.

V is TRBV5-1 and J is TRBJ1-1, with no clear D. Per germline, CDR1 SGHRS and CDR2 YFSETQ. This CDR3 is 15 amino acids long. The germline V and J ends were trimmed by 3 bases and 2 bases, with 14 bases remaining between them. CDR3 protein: CASSSLQTGNTEAFF. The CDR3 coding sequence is TGCGCCAGCAGCTCCTTACAGACGGGAAACACTGAAGCTTTCTTT. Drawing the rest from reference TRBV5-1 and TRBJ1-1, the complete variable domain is KAGVTQTPRYLIKTRGQQVTLSCSPISGHRSVSWYQQTPGQGLQFLFEYFSETQRNKGNFPGRFSGRQFSNSRSEMNVSTLELGDSALYLCASSSLQTGNTEAFFGQGTRLTVV.

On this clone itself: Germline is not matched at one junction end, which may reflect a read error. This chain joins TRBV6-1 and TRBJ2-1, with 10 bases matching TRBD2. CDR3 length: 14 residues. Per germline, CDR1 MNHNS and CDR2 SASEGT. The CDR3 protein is CASSQAGGPHEQFF. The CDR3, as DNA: TGTGCCAGCAGTCAAGCGGGAGGGCCTCATGAGCAGTTCTTC.

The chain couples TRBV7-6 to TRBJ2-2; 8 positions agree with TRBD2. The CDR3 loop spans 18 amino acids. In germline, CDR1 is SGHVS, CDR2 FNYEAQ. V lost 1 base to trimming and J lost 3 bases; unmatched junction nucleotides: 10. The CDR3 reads CASSLESSGTRDTGELFF. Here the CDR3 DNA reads TGTGCCAGCAGCTTAGAAAGTAGTGGGACTAGGGACACCGGGGAGCTGTTTTTT.

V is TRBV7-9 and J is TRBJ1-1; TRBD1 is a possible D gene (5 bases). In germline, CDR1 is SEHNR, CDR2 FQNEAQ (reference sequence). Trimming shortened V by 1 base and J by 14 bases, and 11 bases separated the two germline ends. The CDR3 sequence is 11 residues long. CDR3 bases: TGTGCCAGCAGCTTAGGGGGCAGGCACTTCTTT. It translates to CASSLGGRHFF.

The CDR3 nucleotides read TGTGCCAGCACGCCAACCCGAAAGACTCAAGGAGCGAACACTGAAGCTTTCTTT. This sequence encodes CASTPTRKTQGANTEAFF. The chain has TRBV2 and TRBJ1-1; D ambiguous. Looked up from germline, CDR1 is SNHLY and CDR2 is FYNNEI. Trimming removed 7 bases from V and 1 base from J, with 25 bases in between. This CDR3 has 18 amino acids.

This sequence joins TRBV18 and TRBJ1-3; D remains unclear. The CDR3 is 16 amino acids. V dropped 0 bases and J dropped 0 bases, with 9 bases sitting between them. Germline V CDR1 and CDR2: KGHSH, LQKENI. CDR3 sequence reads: CASSPPPPVSGNTIYF. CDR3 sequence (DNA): TGTGCCAGCTCACCACCGCCCCCAGTCTCTGGAAACACCATATATTTT.

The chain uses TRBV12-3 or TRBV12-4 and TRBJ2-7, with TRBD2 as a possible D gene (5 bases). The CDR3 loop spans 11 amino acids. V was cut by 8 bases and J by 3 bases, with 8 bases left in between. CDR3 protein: CASGSFYEQYF. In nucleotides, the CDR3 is TGTGCCAGCGGGAGTTTCTACGAGCAGTACTTC.

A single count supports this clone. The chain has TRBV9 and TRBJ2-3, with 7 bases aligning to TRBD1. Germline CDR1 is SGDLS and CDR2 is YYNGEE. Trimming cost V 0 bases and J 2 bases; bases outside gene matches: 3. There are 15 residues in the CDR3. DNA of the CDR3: TGTGCCAGCAGCGTAGGCAGGGGGAACACAGATACGCAGTATTTT. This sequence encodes CASSVGRGNTDTQYF.

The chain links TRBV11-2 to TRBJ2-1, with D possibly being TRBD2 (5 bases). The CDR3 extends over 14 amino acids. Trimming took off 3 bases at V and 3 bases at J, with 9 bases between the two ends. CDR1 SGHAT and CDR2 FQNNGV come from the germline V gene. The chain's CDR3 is CASSFRTLYNEQFF. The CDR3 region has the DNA TGTGCCAGCAGCTTTCGGACTCTCTACAATGAGCAGTTCTTC. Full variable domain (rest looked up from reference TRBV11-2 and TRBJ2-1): EAGVAQSPRYKIIEKRQSVAFWCNPISGHATLYWYQQILGQGPKLLIQFQNNGVVDDSQLPKDRFSAERLKGVDSTLKIQPAKLEDSAVYLCASSFRTLYNEQFFGPGTRLTVL.

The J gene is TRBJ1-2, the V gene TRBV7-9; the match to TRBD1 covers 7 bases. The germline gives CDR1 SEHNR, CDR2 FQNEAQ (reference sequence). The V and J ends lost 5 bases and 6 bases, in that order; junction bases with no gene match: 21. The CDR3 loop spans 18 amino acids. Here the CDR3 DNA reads TGTGCCAGCAGCCTCGCTTACCCTCCGTTGGACAGGCTCCATGGCTACACCTTC. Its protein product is CASSLAYPPLDRLHGYTF. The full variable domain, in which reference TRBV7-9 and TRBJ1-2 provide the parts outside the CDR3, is DTGVSQNPRHKITKRGQNVTFRCDPISEHNRLYWYRQTLGQGPEFLTYFQNEAQLEKSRLLSDRFSAERPKGSFSTLEIQRTEQGDSAMYLCASSLAYPPLDRLHGYTFGSGTRLTVV.

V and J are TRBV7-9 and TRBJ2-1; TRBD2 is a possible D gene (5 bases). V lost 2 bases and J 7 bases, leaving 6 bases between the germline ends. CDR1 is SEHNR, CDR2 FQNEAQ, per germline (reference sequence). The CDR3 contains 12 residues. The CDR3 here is CASSLRRNEQFF. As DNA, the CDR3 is TGTGCCAGCAGCTTAAGGAGGAATGAGCAGTTCTTC.